Listed here is a single TCR beta chain. What it binds is unknown. This entry belongs to a study of shared clonotypes between healthy human individuals. On the study more broadly: The study used three CD4 naive, three CD4 memory, two CD8 naive and one CD8 memory plate per donor. Study-wide results and limits: Generation probabilities of non-shared clonotypes were lower (relative to those shared by all four donors).

The sorted-subset replicate PCRs were given approximately 190 ng DNA, which is approximately 30,000 T cell genomes. Only in-frame clones appear in the TCRdb table, and some are missing; sequencing was by immunoSEQ multiplex PCR. The top ten clones hold more than 0.1% of a sample with some 2,000,000 clones, over 85% of them seen once. The sequence came from a man between 18 and 35 years old in good health. The specimen sequenced was naive CD4+ T cells sorted from blood. Subset given: CD45RA+ positively selected.

CDR3 sequence (DNA): TGTGCCAGCAGTATCCCAAACAGGGTTGGTACGCAGTATTTT. It is translated as CASSIPNRVGTQYF. V gene TRBV28 combines with J gene TRBJ2-3; possible D gene TRBD1, 6 bases. The CDR3 is 14 amino acids. V lost 5 bases and J 8 bases, leaving 17 bases between the germline ends. Germline V gene lookup returns CDR1 MDHEN and CDR2 SYDVKM.